This TCR beta chain was sequenced for a study of cytomegalovirus exposure and HLA in healthy donors. Only in-frame clones appear in the TCRdb table, and some are missing; sequencing was by immunoSEQ multiplex PCR. The sample has fewer than 150,000 clones, approximately 82% seen once. This TCR was recovered from a young man in good health and CMV-seropositive. Material: PBMCs.

CDR3 in DNA: TGTGCCAGCAGTGAGGGACTTGGGACCTACGAGCAGTACTTC. This translates into CASSEGLGTYEQYF. This chain uses TRBV27 with TRBJ2-7; D perhaps matches TRBD2 (6 bases). V was trimmed by 5 bases and J by 2 bases, leaving 13 bases between them. CDR3 length equals 14 residues. In germline, CDR1 is MNHEY, CDR2 SMNVEV (reference sequence).